This entry describes one T cell receptor (beta chain). No antigen is known for it. The germline CDR1 and CDR2 sequences are SNHLY and FYNNEI. Trimming pared 1 base from V and 0 bases from J, leaving 12 bases between. The CDR3 has 16 residues. This specimen belongs to a study of CD8+ T cells in alopecia areata. General study findings and limits: Greater clonality was observed in lesional scalp samples, especially alopecia totalis/universalis, versus normal scalp. In scalp samples, resident alphabeta T cells of normal skin are also sequenced.

cDNA prepared by RNA extraction and subsequent reverse transcription served as the template for sequencing. TCRdb's table, derived via immunoSEQ multiplex PCR, lists solely in-frame clones and lacks some. The table has approximately 100,000 clones, 45% to 60% seen once. It was from PBMCs that CD4+ and CD8+ T cells were sorted. The J gene is TRBJ1-1, the V gene TRBV2; D is possibly TRBD1 (5 bases). The sequencing sample was made of CD4+ T cells sorted from blood. This clonotype was sampled from a human donor in good health. Here the CDR3 reads CASSEGWDGMNTEAFF. The CDR3 nucleotides are TGTGCCAGCAGTGAAGGGTGGGACGGGATGAACACTGAAGCTTTCTTT.